The 3 T cell receptor beta chains in this list originate from one sample, sequenced in a study of PD-1 blockade in classical Hodgkin lymphoma. Time point noted: cycle 4 day 1 (C4D1), after 5 to 7 weeks of nivolumab. The patients all showed relapse after autologous stem cell transplantation, while their brentuximab vedotin exposure varied. Using immunoSEQ multiplex PCR, the repertoire was profiled, and TCRdb retains in-frame clones only, with some absent. The data show tens of thousands of clones, around four fifths seen once. Specimen: peripheral blood mononuclear cells (PBMCs), collected before the fourth cycle of nivolumab. Every receptor here comes from a human donor with classical Hodgkin lymphoma.

Only a few counts were recorded for this clone. The chain has TRBV5-1 and TRBJ1-1, with D possibly TRBD1 on 5 matching bases. There are 15 residues in the CDR3. Trimming left V 3 bases short and J 5 bases short, with 17 bases between. Germline CDR1 reads SGHRS; CDR2 reads YFSETQ. The CDR3: CASSSGAGLGTEAFF. CDR3 in DNA: TGCGCCAGCAGCTCCGGAGCAGGGTTGGGAACTGAAGCTTTCTTT.

The CDR3 bases are TGTGCCAGCTCACCAGTCAGCGGGAGTTGGTCCTACGAGCAGTACTTC. It specifies CASSPVSGSWSYEQYF. This chain joins TRBV18 and TRBJ2-7; 8 positions agree with TRBD2. CDR3 length: 16 residues. Germline V gene data show CDR1 as KGHSH and CDR2 as LQKENI. The J segment lost 1 base and the V segment lost 2 bases, leaving 7 bases of the junction unmatched.

The rearrangement links TRBV5-1 to TRBJ1-2; TRBD1 is a possible D gene (6 bases). Trimming took 1 base from V and 3 from J, leaving 13 bases between them. The CDR3 sequence is 15 residues long. Per germline, CDR1 SGHRS and CDR2 YFSETQ. CDR3 region: CASSLSGGADYGYTF. In nucleotides, the CDR3 is TGCGCCAGCAGCTTGAGCGGGGGCGCCGACTATGGCTACACCTTC.